A single sample is the source of the 11 T cell receptor beta chains below, sequenced in a study of blood T cell repertoires in COVID-19. Data came from immunoSEQ multiplex PCR; TCRdb stores just in-frame clones and leaves some out. The sample holds roughly 120,000 clones; more than 70% are singletons and the top ten take more than 1.5%. Specimen: peripheral blood. These receptors all stem from a man aged 65 to 79 with acute or convalescent COVID-19.

This clone was picked up a small number of times. The J gene is TRBJ1-2, the V gene TRBV5-1, with 9 bases that match TRBD1. The CDR3 is 14 residues long. From germline, CDR1 is SGHRS and CDR2 YFSETQ. Unmatched junction bases numbered 2, after V lost 2 bases and J lost 3 bases. CDR3 loop: CASSLQGAYYGYTF. The CDR3 DNA reads TGCGCCAGCAGCTTACAGGGGGCTTACTATGGCTACACCTTC.

The chain links TRBV15 to TRBJ2-3, with D perhaps matching TRBD1 (5 bases). Trimming left V 1 base short and J 5 bases short, with 13 bases between. The length of the CDR3 is 15 residues. Germline values: CDR1 LNHNV, CDR2 YYDKDF (reference sequence). In nucleotides, the CDR3 is TGTGCCACCAGCAGAGCTGACAGTCGCAGAGATACGCAGTATTTT. Amino acid sequence: CATSRADSRRDTQYF. Together with reference TRBV15 and TRBJ2-3, the CDR3 gives the full variable domain: DAMVIQNPRYQVTQFGKPVTLSCSQTLNHNVMYWYQQKSSQAPKLLFHYYDKDFNNEADTPDNFQSRRPNTSFCFLDIRSPGLGDTAMYLCATSRADSRRDTQYFGPGTRLTVL.

The chain couples TRBV29-1 to TRBJ2-7; possibly TRBD1 for D (6 bases). V shed 5 bases and J shed 0 bases, with 14 bases lying between them. The CDR3 extends over 14 amino acids. Germline V gene lookup returns CDR1 SQVTM and CDR2 ANQGSEA. The CDR3 region is CSVSRDTGSYEQYF. In DNA form, the CDR3 reads TGCAGCGTTAGCCGGGACACAGGCTCCTACGAGCAGTACTTC.

The chain carries TRBV7-3 and TRBJ2-5; 13 bases map to TRBD2. The germline V gene has CDR1 SGHTA and CDR2 FQGTGA. This CDR3 region has 15 residues. The junction had 2 bases not matched to a gene; V was cut back by 5 bases and J by 2 bases. DNA of the CDR3: TGTGCCAGCAGCGAGGGACTAGCGGGGCAAGAGACCCAGTACTTC. Translating gives CASSEGLAGQETQYF.

The CDR3 reads CASSPGPPGGYGYTF. The CDR3 DNA reads as TGTGCCAGCTCACCTGGCCCCCCAGGGGGGTATGGCTACACCTTC. The chain employs TRBV18 and TRBJ1-2, with TRBD1 matching 7 bases. The germline V gene has CDR1 KGHSH and CDR2 LQKENI. J lost 5 bases, V lost 3 bases, and 9 bases had no gene match. The CDR3 spans 15 residues.

The rearrangement links TRBV2 to TRBJ1-5; no clear D gene. This CDR3 spans 14 amino acids. Germline V gene sequence: CDR1 SNHLY, CDR2 FYNNEI. V was shortened by 5 bases and J by 3 bases, with 11 bases between the two germline ends. CDR3 sequence: CASSPTLSNQPQHF. The DNA for the CDR3 is TGTGCCAGCAGTCCCACACTATCCAATCAGCCCCAGCATTTT.

The sample holds one count of this clone. The genes are TRBV7-2 and TRBJ2-1; 8 nucleotides agree with TRBD2. The germline V gene encodes CDR1 SGHTA and CDR2 FQGNSA. The CDR3 is 15 amino acids. V gave up 1 base and J gave up 3 bases; unmatched junction bases: 2. CDR3 DNA: TGTGCCAGCAGCTTAGGGACTAGCTTCTACAATGAGCAGTTCTTC. It codes for CASSLGTSFYNEQFF.

The chain combines TRBV10-3 with TRBJ2-7, with 12 bases matching TRBD1. The CDR3 length is 17 residues. With V trimmed by 2 bases and J by 4 bases, 9 bases remained unmatched. CDR1 and CDR2 from the germline V gene are ENHRY and SYGVKD. In nucleotides, the CDR3 is TGTGCCATCAGTGAGCCAGGGACAGGGGGCCCTAGGTACGAGCAGTACTTC. It yields the protein CAISEPGTGGPRYEQYF.

The rearrangement uses TRBV11-2 and TRBJ2-7; 7 positions match TRBD1. Looked up from germline, CDR1 is SGHAT and CDR2 is FQNNGV. V shed 8 bases and J 2 bases; nucleotides not matched to a gene: 3. The CDR3 covers 12 residues. CDR3 residues: CASGRGTYEQYF. The CDR3 DNA reads as TGTGCCAGCGGCAGGGGGACCTACGAGCAGTACTTC.

This clone was seen at least ten times. CDR3 protein: CASSYYRTNSPLHF. In DNA form, the CDR3 reads TGTGCCAGCAGTTACTACAGAACCAATTCACCCCTCCACTTT. This chain joins TRBV6-5 and TRBJ1-6; D ambiguous. Germline CDR1 and CDR2: MNHEY and SVGAGI. The CDR3 consists of 14 residues. Trimming left V 1 base short and J 7 bases short, with 8 bases between.

In nucleotides, the CDR3 is TGCAGCGTTGATCCCCAGGGCAAGACCCAGTACTTC. Its translation is CSVDPQGKTQYF. The rearrangement uses TRBV29-1 and TRBJ2-5; a possible D gene is TRBD1 (5 bases). The CDR3 loop spans 12 amino acids. V shed 3 bases and J shed 6 bases, with 11 bases lying between them. The V gene's germline CDR1 is SQVTM and CDR2 ANQGSEA.